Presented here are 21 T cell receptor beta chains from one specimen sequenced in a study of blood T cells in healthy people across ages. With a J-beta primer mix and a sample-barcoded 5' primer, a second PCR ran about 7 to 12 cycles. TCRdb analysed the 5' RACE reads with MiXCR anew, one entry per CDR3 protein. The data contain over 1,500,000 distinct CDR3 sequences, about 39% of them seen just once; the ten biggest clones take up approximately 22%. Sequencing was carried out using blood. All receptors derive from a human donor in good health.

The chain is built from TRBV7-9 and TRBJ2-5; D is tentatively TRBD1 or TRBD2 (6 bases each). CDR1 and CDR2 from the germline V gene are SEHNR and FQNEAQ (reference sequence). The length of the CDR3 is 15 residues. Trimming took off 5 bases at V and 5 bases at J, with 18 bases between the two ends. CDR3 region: CASSPRRGQVETQYF. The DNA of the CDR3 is TGTGCCAGCAGCCCCCGCCGGGGGCAGGTGGAGACCCAGTACTTC.

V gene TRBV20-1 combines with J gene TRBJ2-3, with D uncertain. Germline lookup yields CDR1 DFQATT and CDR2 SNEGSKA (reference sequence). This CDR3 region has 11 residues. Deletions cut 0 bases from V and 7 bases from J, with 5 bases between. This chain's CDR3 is CSAREAYTQYF. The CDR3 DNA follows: TGCAGTGCTAGAGAGGCGTATACGCAGTATTTT.

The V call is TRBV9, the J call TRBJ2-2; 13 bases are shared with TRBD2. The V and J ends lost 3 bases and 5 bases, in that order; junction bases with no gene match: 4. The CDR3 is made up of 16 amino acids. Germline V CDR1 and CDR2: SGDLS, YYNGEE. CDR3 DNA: TGTGCCAGCAGCGCACTAGCGGGGGGGCGGACCGGGGAGCTGTTTTTT. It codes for CASSALAGGRTGELFF.

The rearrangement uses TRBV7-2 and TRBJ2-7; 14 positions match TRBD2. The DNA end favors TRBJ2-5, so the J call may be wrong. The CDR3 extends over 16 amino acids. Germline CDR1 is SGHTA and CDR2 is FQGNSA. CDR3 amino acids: CASSLQGTSGGETQYF. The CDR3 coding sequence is TGTGCCAGCAGCTTACAAGGGACTAGCGGGGGTGAGACCCAGTACTTC.

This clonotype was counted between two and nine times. The CDR3: CASSPQILISYEQYF. The CDR3 DNA sequence: TGTGCCAGCAGCCCACAGATTTTAATCTCCTACGAGCAGTACTTC. The chain couples TRBV7-2 to TRBJ2-7; D not certain. Per germline, CDR1 SGHTA and CDR2 FQGNSA. V lost 5 bases to trimming and J lost 0 bases, with 14 bases between them. The CDR3 runs to 15 residues.

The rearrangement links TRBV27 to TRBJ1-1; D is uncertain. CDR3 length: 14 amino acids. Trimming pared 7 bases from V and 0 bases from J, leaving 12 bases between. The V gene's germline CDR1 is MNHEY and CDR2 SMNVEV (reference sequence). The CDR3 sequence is CASIIPPVNTEAFF. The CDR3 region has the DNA TGTGCCAGCATCATCCCGCCTGTGAACACTGAAGCTTTCTTT.

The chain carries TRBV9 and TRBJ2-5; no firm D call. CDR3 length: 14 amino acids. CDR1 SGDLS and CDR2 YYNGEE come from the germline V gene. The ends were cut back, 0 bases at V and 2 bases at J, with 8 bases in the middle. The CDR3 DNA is TGTGCCAGCAGCGTAGGGTTCCAGCAAGAGACCCAGTACTTC. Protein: CASSVGFQQETQYF.

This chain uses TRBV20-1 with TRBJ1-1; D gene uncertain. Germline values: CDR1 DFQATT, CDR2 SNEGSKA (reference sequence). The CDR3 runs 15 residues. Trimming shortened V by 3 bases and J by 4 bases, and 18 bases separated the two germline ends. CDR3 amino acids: CSASERKGSGTEAFF. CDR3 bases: TGCAGTGCTAGTGAAAGGAAGGGTTCAGGCACTGAAGCTTTCTTT.

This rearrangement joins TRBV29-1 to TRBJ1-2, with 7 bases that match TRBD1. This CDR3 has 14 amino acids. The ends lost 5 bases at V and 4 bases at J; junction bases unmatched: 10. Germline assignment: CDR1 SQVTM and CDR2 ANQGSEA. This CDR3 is CSVPTTGNGYGYTF. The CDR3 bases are TGCAGCGTTCCTACGACAGGGAACGGCTATGGCTACACCTTC.

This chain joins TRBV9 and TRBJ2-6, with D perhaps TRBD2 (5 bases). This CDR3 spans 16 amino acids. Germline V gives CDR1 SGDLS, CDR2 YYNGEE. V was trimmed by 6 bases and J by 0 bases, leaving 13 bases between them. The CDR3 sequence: CASNDGINSGANVLTF. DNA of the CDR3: TGTGCCAGCAATGACGGGATAAACTCTGGGGCCAACGTCCTGACTTTC.

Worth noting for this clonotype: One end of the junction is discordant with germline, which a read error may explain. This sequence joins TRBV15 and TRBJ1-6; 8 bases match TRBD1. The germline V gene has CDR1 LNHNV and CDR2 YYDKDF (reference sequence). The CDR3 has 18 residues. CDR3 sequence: CAASRDFLDRAENSPLHF. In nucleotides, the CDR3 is TGTGCCGCCAGCAGAGATTTTTTGGACAGGGCGGAGAATTCACCCCTCCACTTT.

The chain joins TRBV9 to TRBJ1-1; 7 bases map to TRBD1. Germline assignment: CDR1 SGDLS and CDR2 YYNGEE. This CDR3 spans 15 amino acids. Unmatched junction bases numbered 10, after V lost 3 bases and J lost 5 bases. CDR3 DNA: TGTGCCAGCAGCGAGCAGGGGGGGCTTTTAACTGAAGCTTTCTTT. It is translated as CASSEQGGLLTEAFF.

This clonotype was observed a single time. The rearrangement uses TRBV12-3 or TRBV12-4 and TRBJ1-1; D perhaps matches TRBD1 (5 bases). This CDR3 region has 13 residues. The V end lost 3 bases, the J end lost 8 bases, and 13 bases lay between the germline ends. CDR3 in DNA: TGTGCCAGCAGTTTGGCGGGGTACAGGGAAGCTTTCTTT. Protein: CASSLAGYREAFF.

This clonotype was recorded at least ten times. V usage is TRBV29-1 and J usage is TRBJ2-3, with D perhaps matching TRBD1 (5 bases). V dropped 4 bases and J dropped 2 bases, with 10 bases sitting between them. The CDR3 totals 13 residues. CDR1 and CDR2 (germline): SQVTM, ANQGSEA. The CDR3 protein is CSVVQGLTDTQYF. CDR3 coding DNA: TGCAGCGTTGTTCAGGGCCTCACAGATACGCAGTATTTT.

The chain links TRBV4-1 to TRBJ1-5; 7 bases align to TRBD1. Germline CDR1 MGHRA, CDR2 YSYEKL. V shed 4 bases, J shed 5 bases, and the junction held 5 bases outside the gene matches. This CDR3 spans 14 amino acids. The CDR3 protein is CASSPHRGDQPQHF. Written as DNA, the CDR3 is TGCGCCAGCAGCCCTCACAGGGGAGATCAGCCCCAGCATTTT.

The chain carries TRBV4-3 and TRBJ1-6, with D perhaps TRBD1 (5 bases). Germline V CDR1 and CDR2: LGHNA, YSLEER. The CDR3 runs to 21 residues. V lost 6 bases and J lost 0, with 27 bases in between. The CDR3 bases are TGCGCCAGCAGAGAAGGGCTCTCAGGGCTAACTGTTAGCTCCTATAATTCACCCCTCCACTTT. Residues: CASREGLSGLTVSSYNSPLHF.

CDR3 in amino acids: CASSYVDREDPQYF. The CDR3, as DNA: TGTGCCAGCAGTTACGTGGACAGGGAGGATCCGCAGTATTTT. The chain links TRBV6-6 to TRBJ2-3, with 8 bases fitting TRBD1. V trimming: 2 bases; J trimming: 10 bases; junction bases outside the gene matches: 8. CDR1 is MNHNY, CDR2 SVGAGI, per germline (reference sequence). The CDR3 is 14 amino acids.

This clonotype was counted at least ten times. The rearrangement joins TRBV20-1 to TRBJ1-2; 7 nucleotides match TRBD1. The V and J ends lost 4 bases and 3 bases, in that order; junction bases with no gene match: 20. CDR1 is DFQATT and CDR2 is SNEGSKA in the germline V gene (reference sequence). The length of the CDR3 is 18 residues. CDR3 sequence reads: CSATKFLLGQERDYGYTF. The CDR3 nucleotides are TGCAGTGCTACTAAATTTCTGCTCGGACAGGAGCGCGACTATGGCTACACCTTC.

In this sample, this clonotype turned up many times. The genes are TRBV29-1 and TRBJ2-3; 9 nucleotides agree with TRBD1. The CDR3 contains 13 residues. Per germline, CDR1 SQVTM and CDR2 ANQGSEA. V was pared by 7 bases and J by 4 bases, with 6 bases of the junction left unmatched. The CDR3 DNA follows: TGCAGCGCTTCGACAGGGGGATCAGATACGCAGTATTTT. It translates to CSASTGGSDTQYF.

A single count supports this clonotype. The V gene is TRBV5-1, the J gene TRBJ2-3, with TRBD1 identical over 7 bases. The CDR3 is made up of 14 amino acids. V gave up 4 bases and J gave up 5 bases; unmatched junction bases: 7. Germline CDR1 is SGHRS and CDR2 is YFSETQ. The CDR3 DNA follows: TGCGCCAGCAGCCGACAGACAGGGCTAGATACGCAGTATTTT. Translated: CASSRQTGLDTQYF.

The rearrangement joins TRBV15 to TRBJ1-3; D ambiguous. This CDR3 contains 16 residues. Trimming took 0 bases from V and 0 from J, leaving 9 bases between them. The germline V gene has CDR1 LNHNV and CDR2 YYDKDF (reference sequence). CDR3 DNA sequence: TGTGCCACCAGCAGAGATTGGTCCCGCTCTGGAAACACCATATATTTT. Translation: CATSRDWSRSGNTIYF.